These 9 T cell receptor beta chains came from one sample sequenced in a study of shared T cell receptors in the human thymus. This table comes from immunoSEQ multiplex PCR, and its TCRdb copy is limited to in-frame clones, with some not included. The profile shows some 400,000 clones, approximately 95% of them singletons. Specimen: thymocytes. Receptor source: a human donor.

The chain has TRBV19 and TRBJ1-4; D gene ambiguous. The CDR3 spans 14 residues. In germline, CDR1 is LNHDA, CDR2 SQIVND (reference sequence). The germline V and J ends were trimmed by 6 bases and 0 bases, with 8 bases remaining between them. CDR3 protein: CASREIATNEKLFF. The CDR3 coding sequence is TGTGCCAGTAGGGAGATTGCAACTAATGAAAAACTGTTTTTT. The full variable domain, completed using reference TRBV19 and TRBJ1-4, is DGGITQSPKYLFRKEGQNVTLSCEQNLNHDAMYWYRQDPGQGLRLIYYSQIVNDFQKGDIAEGYSVSREKKESFPLTVTSAQKNPTAFYLCASREIATNEKLFFGSGTQLSVL.

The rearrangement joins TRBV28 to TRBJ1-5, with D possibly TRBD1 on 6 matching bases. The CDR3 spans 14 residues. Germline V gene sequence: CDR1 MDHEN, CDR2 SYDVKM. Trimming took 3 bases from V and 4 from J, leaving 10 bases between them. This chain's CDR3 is CASSFRGGNQPQHF. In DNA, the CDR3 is TGTGCCAGCAGTTTCAGGGGAGGGAATCAGCCCCAGCATTTT.

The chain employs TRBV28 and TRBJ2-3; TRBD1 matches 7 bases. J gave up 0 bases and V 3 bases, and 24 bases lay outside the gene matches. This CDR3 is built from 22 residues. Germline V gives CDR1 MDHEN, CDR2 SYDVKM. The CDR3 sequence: CASSFYSPQGILSHSSTDTQYF. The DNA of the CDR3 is TGTGCCAGCAGTTTCTATAGCCCACAGGGGATCTTGTCCCACTCTAGCACAGATACGCAGTATTTT.

The CDR3: CSATGSTEAFF. DNA of the CDR3: TGCAGCGCTACAGGGAGCACTGAAGCTTTCTTT. This chain joins TRBV29-1 and TRBJ1-1; D might be TRBD1 (6 bases). This CDR3 has 11 amino acids. Trimming removed 7 bases at V and 4 bases at J, with 10 bases between. CDR1 is SQVTM and CDR2 is ANQGSEA in the germline V gene.

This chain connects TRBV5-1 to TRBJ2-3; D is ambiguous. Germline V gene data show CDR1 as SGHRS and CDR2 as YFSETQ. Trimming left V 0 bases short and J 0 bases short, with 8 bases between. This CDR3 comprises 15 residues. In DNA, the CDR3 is TGCGCCAGCAGCTTGGACGGATTGAGCACAGATACGCAGTATTTT. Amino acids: CASSLDGLSTDTQYF.

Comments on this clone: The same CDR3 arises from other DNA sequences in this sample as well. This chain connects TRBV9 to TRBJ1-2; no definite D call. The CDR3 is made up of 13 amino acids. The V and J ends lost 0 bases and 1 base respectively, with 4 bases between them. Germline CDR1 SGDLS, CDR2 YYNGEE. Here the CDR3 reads CASSVAGNYGYTF. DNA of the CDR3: TGTGCCAGCAGCGTAGCCGGTAACTATGGCTACACCTTC.

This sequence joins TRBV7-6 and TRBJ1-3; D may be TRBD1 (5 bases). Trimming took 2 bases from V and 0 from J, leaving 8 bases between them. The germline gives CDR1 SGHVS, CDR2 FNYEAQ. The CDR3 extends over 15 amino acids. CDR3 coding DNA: TGTGCCAGCAGCTTACATGGGGCCTCTGGAAACACCATATATTTT. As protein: CASSLHGASGNTIYF.

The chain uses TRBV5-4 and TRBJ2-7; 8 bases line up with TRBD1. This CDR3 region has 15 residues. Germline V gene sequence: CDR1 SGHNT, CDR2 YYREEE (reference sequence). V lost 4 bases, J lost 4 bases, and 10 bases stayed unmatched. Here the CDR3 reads CASSRLDREAYEQYF. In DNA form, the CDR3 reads TGTGCCAGCAGCCGCCTGGACAGGGAGGCGTACGAGCAGTACTTC.

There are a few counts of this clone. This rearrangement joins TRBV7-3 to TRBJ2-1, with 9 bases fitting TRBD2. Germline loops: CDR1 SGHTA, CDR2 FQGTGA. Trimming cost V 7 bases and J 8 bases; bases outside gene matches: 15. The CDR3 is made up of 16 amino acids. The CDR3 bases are TGTGCCAGCACCCAAAGGGCGGGAGGGCCTCGGGATGAGCAGTTCTTC. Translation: CASTQRAGGPRDEQFF.